This T cell receptor (beta chain) was obtained from a study of blood T cell repertoires in COVID-19. Study details: PBMCs, B-cell-depleted T cells, or T cells were the source of the cDNA or gDNA that made up the material.

The germline V and J ends were trimmed by 5 bases and 1 base, with 14 bases remaining between them. The CDR3 has 15 amino acids. Germline CDR1 and CDR2: SGHAT and FQNNGV. Methods used by the authors: Nucleated cell number was recorded as an estimate derived from reference gene primer amplification. Using immunoSEQ multiplex PCR, the repertoire was profiled, and TCRdb retains in-frame clones only, with some absent. V, J and clone size reflect that table, while D and trimming were determined from the DNA. This table holds approximately 210,000 clones, approximately 80% found once. This clonotype was obtained from a man aged 25-45 years with acute COVID-19. The sequencing sample was made of PBMCs or T cells enriched from blood (not recorded which). The V gene is TRBV11-2, the J gene TRBJ1-1; perhaps TRBD1 as D (6 bases). CDR3 amino acids: CASSGGGRSNTEAFF. The DNA of the CDR3 is TGTGCCAGCAGCGGTGGGGGCAGGTCGAACACTGAAGCTTTCTTT.